The 6 T cell receptor beta chains reported below all come from one sample, sequenced in a study of brain T cells in children with intractable seizures. TCRdb's copy holds only in-frame clones and misses some; the assay was immunoSEQ multiplex PCR. The sample consists of just under 65,000 clones, 90% to 96% of them appearing once. The material sequenced was peripheral blood, taken at surgery. The receptors were gathered from a boy younger than two with focal cortical dysplasia and intractable seizures.

The CDR3, as DNA: TGTGCTAGTGGATCCCGACTAGCGGGGGGATTAGATACGCAGTATTTT. Its translation: CASGSRLAGGLDTQYF. The chain uses TRBV12-5 and TRBJ2-3; 13 bases are a match to TRBD2. This CDR3 region has 16 residues. Trimming at V came to 6 bases and at J to 5 bases, leaving 8 bases not matched to a gene. Looked up from germline, CDR1 is LGHNT and CDR2 is FRNRAP.

Concerning this clone: Other nucleotide sequences from this sample produce the same CDR3. The chain employs TRBV7-9 and TRBJ1-1, with 7 bases lining up with TRBD1. CDR3 length: 14 amino acids. The germline CDR1 and CDR2 sequences are SEHNR and FQNEAQ (reference sequence). Losses at the gene ends were 5 bases for V and 1 base for J; bases not matched to a gene: 4. DNA of the CDR3: TGTGCCAGCAGCCTTGGGACAGCGAACACTGAAGCTTTCTTT. Translating gives CASSLGTANTEAFF.

This clone came up once. The chain uses TRBV10-1 and TRBJ2-1; 8 bases agree with TRBD2. Germline CDR1 reads WNHNN; CDR2 reads SYGVQD (reference sequence). This CDR3 contains 13 residues. V shed 6 bases and J 2 bases; nucleotides not matched to a gene: 0. DNA of the CDR3: TGCGCCAGCAGACTAGCGGCCTACAATGAGCAGTTCTTC. Its translation: CASRLAAYNEQFF.

V is TRBV2 and J is TRBJ2-3; perhaps TRBD1 as D (6 bases). CDR1 is SNHLY, CDR2 FYNNEI, per germline. There are 16 residues in the CDR3. Trimming removed 8 bases at V and 3 bases at J, with 21 bases between. The CDR3 region has the DNA TGTGCCAGCGTATCGCTGGGGGCTTGGGGGACAGATACGCAGTATTTT. Amino acids: CASVSLGAWGTDTQYF.

This chain uses TRBV6-5 with TRBJ2-2, with 13 bases aligning to TRBD2. The CDR3 runs 15 residues. Germline V gives CDR1 MNHEY, CDR2 SVGAGI. V dropped 8 bases and J dropped 7; count of bases not matched to a gene: 7. In nucleotides, the CDR3 is TGTGCCAGCCTCGGACTAGCGGGAGCGAACGGGGAGCTGTTTTTT. Translated: CASLGLAGANGELFF.

The CDR3 reads CASSFGLLMNTEAFF. CDR3 coding DNA: TGTGCCAGCAGCTTCGGGCTCTTGATGAACACTGAAGCTTTCTTT. V gene TRBV7-2 combines with J gene TRBJ1-1; the D is unclear. CDR3 length equals 15 residues. The germline V gene has CDR1 SGHTA and CDR2 FQGNSA. V gave up 3 bases and J gave up 0 bases, with 11 bases separating them.